Sequencing of this TCR beta chain was carried out in a study of cytomegalovirus exposure and HLA in healthy donors. Remarks on this clone: Antigen specificity is unknown.

CDR1 is SGHNT and CDR2 is YENEEA in the germline V gene. The CDR3 covers 15 residues. Trimming left V 1 base short and J 2 bases short, with 12 bases between. With 60 Vbeta and 13 Jbeta primers, the PCR was carried out. Original processing methods: Some 11 million of the 75 million to 95 million unique TCR beta chains counted in a later analysis were shared. Profiled with immunoSEQ multiplex PCR; TCRdb holds only in-frame clones, not every one. The DNA gave D and trimming, while V, J and clone size come from that table. The sample has around 94,000 clones; about 73% are singletons. Broader study findings: What a later analysis reportedly showed was that an Asian-associated ancestry cluster had fewer N-insertions than the approximately 700-donor mean.

This sequence originates from a woman in her thirties or forties in good health and CMV-seropositive. The rearrangement uses TRBV11-3 and TRBJ2-7, with D possibly matching TRBD2 (6 bases). Sequenced input: PBMCs. CDR3 coding DNA: TGTGCCAGCAGCTTAGTGGCGGGGCTAGCCTACGAGCAGTACTTC. It specifies CASSLVAGLAYEQYF. The variable domain in full, with the rest retrieved from reference TRBV11-3 and TRBJ2-7, is EAGVVQSPRYKIIEKKQPVAFWCNPISGHNTLYWYLQNLGQGPELLIRYENEEAVDDSQLPKDRFSAERLKGVDSTLKIQPAELGDSAVYLCASSLVAGLAYEQYFGPGTRLTVT.